This section outlines one TCR beta chain sequence together with its context. What it binds is not known. The sample comes from a study of T cell responses to AZD1222 COVID-19 vaccine. The data were produced by immunoSEQ multiplex PCR, yet TCRdb's version contains in-frame clones alone and is incomplete. The table lists some 130,000 clones, 90% to 95% of them singletons, with approximately 7% in the top ten. Overall study findings and caveats: Variant regions that are unmutated are reportedly the target of nearly half of spike-specific TCRs. Seropositive at baseline were only six AZD1222 recipients. The donor cohort was predominantly white British with a female majority, and clonal diversity may have been underestimated. Repertoires were obtained only post-peak T cell response.

The CDR3 sequence is 14 residues long. Trimming took off 3 bases at V and 2 bases at J, with 12 bases between the two ends. The germline V gene encodes CDR1 SGHDT and CDR2 YYEEEE. Source: peripheral blood, taken 28 days after the second AZD1222 dose. The chain has TRBV5-6 and TRBJ2-7; D possibly corresponds to TRBD2 (5 bases). The TCR was taken from an adult who received the AZD1222 COVID-19 vaccine. The CDR3 bases are TGTGCCAGCAGCTGGGAAGGGAGTCCCTACGAGCAGTACTTC. The encoded protein is CASSWEGSPYEQYF.